Below are 5 T cell receptor beta chains sequenced from a single sample in a study of Graves' ophthalmopathy and Graves' hyperthyroidism. CDR3 regions of TCR beta were amplified from RNA transcripts. RT-PCR in the first round used HTBI primers; a second-round multiplex PCR followed. Using its own MiXCR run on the multiplex PCR reads, TCRdb lists one record per CDR3 protein. The sample shows more than 1,000,000 distinct CDR3 sequences, 35% to 40% of them seen only once. The sequencing input was peripheral blood or thyroid tissue (not recorded which). These receptors all stem from an adult man with Graves' hyperthyroidism.

This clonotype was detected only once. The CDR3 sequence: CAISNPGRANTGELFF. CDR3 sequence (DNA): TGTGCCATCAGTAACCCGGGCAGGGCGAACACCGGGGAGCTGTTTTTT. V and J are TRBV10-3 and TRBJ2-2, with D tentatively TRBD1 (5 bases). This CDR3 contains 16 residues. Trimming shortened V by 5 bases and J by 0 bases, and 13 bases separated the two germline ends. Germline V gene sequence: CDR1 ENHRY, CDR2 SYGVKD.

CDR3 protein: CSVLLLSTGAVYEQYF. The DNA for the CDR3 is TGCAGCGTCCTCCTACTCTCGACAGGGGCGGTCTACGAGCAGTACTTC. The rearrangement joins TRBV29-1 to TRBJ2-7; 8 positions agree with TRBD1. Germline V gene sequence: CDR1 SQVTM, CDR2 ANQGSEA. This CDR3 is 16 amino acids long. The V gene end was trimmed by 6 bases and the J gene end by 3 bases; junction bases not matched to a gene: 16.

About this clonotype: The junction departs from germline at one end; a sequencing error may be responsible. V gene TRBV12-3 or TRBV12-4 combines with J gene TRBJ1-2, with unresolved D. The length of the CDR3 is 10 residues. The CDR3, as DNA: TGTGCCAGCAGTTTGGGAGGCTGCACCTTC. Amino acids: CASSLGGCTF.

This clonotype has a handful of counts. Being one base from a much bigger clone, this may be a read error. The J gene is TRBJ1-1, the V gene TRBV7-9; D not resolved. CDR3 length: 13 residues. CDR1 is SEHNR, CDR2 FQNEAQ, per germline (reference sequence). CDR3 in amino acids: CASSLGPDTEASF. CDR3 DNA sequence: TGTGCCAGCAGCTTAGGACCAGACACTGAAGCTTCCTTT.

This clonotype was seen only a few times. One end of the junction fails to match germline, which may point to a read error. DNA of the CDR3: TGTGCCAGCAGCCACACCTCTAAGGGACGGCCGAGGGGATTC. It translates to CASSHTSKGRPRGF. The gene calls are TRBV5-6 and TRBJ2-5; the D call may be TRBD1 or TRBD2 (5 bases each). This CDR3 is 14 amino acids long. CDR1 and CDR2 from the germline V gene are SGHDT and YYEEEE.